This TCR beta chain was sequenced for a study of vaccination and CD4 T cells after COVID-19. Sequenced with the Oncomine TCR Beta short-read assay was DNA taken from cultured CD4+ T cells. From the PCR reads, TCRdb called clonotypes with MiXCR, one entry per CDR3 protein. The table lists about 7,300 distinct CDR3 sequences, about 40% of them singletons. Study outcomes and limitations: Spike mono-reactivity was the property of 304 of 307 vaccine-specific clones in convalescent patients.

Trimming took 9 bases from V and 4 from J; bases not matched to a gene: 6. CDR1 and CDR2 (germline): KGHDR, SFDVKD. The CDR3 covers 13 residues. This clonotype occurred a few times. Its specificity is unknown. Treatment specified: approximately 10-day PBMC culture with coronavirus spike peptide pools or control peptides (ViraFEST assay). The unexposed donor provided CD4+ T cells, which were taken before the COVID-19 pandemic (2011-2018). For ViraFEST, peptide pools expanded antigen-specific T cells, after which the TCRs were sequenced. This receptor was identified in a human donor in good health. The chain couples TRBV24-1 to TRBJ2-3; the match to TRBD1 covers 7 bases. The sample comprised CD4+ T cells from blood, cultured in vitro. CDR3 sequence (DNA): TGTGCCACCGGCGACAGGGTGTCAGATACGCAGTATTTT. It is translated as CATGDRVSDTQYF.